The sequence of this T cell receptor (beta chain) was determined in a study of cytomegalovirus exposure and HLA in healthy donors. Study conclusions and caveats: The authors listed about 170 TCR beta chains as cytomegalovirus-associated.

In regard to this clone: Its antigen remains unknown.

PCR used 60 Vbeta primers and 13 Jbeta primers. Profiled with immunoSEQ multiplex PCR; TCRdb holds only in-frame clones, not every one. The sample records about 98,000 clones, more than 65% being singletons. Trimming removed 0 bases from V and 1 base from J; junction bases left unmatched: 2. The CDR3 extends over 15 amino acids. Germline CDR1 and CDR2: ENHRY and SYGVKD. The source of this sequence is a human donor in good health. The sequencing sample was made of PBMCs. The chain joins TRBV10-3 to TRBJ1-1, with 7 bases that match TRBD1. CDR3 loop: CAISESRQGNTEAFF. CDR3 in DNA: TGTGCCATCAGTGAGTCGAGACAGGGGAACACTGAAGCTTTCTTT.